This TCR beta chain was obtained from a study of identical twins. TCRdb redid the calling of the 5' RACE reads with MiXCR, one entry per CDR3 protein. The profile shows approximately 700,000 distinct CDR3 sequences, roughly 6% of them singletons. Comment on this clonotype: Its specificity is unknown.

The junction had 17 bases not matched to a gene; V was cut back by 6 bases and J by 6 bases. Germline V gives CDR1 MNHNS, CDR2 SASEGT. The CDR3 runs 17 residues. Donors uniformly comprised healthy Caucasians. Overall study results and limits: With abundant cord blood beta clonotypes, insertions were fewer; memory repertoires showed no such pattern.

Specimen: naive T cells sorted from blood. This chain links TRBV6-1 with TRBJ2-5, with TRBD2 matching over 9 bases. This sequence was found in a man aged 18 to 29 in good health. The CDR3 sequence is CASSRGSASGAGKTQYF. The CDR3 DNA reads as TGTGCCAGCAGCCGCGGGTCGGCTAGCGGGGCGGGCAAGACCCAGTACTTC.